The 14 T cell receptor beta chains presented below share a single source sample, sequenced in a study of T cells expressing NK-cell markers. TCRdb reprocessed the 5' RACE reads and reports one entry per CDR3 protein, with no DNA. The sample data list 150,000 to 170,000 distinct CDR3 sequences. Sequenced: blood T cells: a sorted CD56 or NKG2C T cell subset, CD4+ or CD8+ T cells, or bulk PBMC T cells (not recorded which). The receptors come from a woman between 50 and 59 years old in good health.

The V and J genes are TRBV30 and TRBJ2-1; the TRBD1 assignment by TCRdb is unverifiable without DNA. This CDR3 is built from 15 residues. Germline V lookup: CDR1 GTSNPN, CDR2 SVGIG (reference sequence). The CDR3: CAWSGLRDNYNEQFF.

J is TRBJ2-5 and V is TRBV6-1; lacking DNA, the TRBD2 call made by TCRdb goes unchecked. CDR1 is MNHNS, CDR2 SASEGT, per germline. There are 18 residues in the CDR3. The CDR3 protein is CASRGPTPRLADQETQYF.

This rearrangement joins TRBV7-9 to TRBJ2-3; TCRdb proposes TRBD2, but this gene call is untestable without DNA. The CDR3 loop spans 16 amino acids. CDR1 is SEHNR and CDR2 is FQNEAQ in the germline V gene (reference sequence). The CDR3 protein is CASSLAEGLAKDTQYF.

V gene TRBV7-6 combines with J gene TRBJ2-4; TCRdb returns TRBD1, unconfirmable since there is no DNA. The CDR3 runs 18 residues. The germline V gene has CDR1 SGHVS and CDR2 FNYEAQ. CDR3: CASSLAWGPGEAKNIQYF.

The rearrangement uses TRBV20-1 and TRBJ1-2; the TCRdb D gene call, TRBD1, has no DNA to confirm it. Germline V gene lookup returns CDR1 DFQATT and CDR2 SNEGSKA (reference sequence). The CDR3 is 14 amino acids. The CDR3 sequence is CSATDWTARDGYTF.

V usage is TRBV6-2 or TRBV6-3 and J usage is TRBJ2-1; checking the TCRdb D call of TRBD2 is not possible without DNA. The CDR3 contains 14 residues. Germline V gives CDR1 MNHEY, CDR2 SVGEGT. The CDR3 loop reads CASSWTSGNNEQFF.

The chain recombines TRBV18 with TRBJ1-1; with no DNA, the TCRdb D assignment of TRBD1 cannot be verified. The CDR3 has 14 amino acids. CDR1 is KGHSH and CDR2 is LQKENI in the germline V gene. The CDR3 spells CASSPGRQNTEAFF. The full variable domain, with the rest looked up from reference TRBV18 and TRBJ1-1, is NAGVMQNPRHLVRRRGQEARLRCSPMKGHSHVYWYRQLPEEGLKFMVYLQKENIIDESGMPKERFSAEFPKEGPSILRIQQVVRGDSAAYFCASSPGRQNTEAFFGQGTRLTVV.

The chain carries TRBV27 and TRBJ1-4; as DNA is missing, the TRBD1 call by TCRdb cannot be tested. Germline V CDR1 and CDR2: MNHEY, SMNVEV (reference sequence). This CDR3 has 15 residues. CDR3 amino acids: CASSSLQGPTEKLFF.

The V call is TRBV13, the J call TRBJ2-1. The CDR3 sequence is 14 residues long. Germline V gene lookup returns CDR1 PRHDT and CDR2 FYEKMQ (reference sequence). The CDR3 here is CASSLGQRYNEQFF. The full variable domain, with the rest looked up from reference TRBV13 and TRBJ2-1, is AAGVIQSPRHLIKEKRETATLKCYPIPRHDTVYWYQQGPGQDPQFLISFYEKMQSDKGSIPDRFSAQQFSDYHSELNMSSLELGDSALYFCASSLGQRYNEQFFGPGTRLTVL.

The genes are TRBV6-5 and TRBJ2-2; lacking DNA, the TRBD1 call made by TCRdb goes unchecked. This CDR3 is 15 amino acids long. Germline values: CDR1 MNHEY, CDR2 SVGAGI. CDR3 sequence reads: CASSYGNRDTGELFF.

V and J are TRBV19 and TRBJ1-5; TCRdb returns TRBD1, unconfirmable since there is no DNA. Germline V lookup: CDR1 LNHDA, CDR2 SQIVND (reference sequence). CDR3 length equals 13 residues. CDR3 amino acids: CASSSWDLQPQHF.

The chain recombines TRBV3-1 with TRBJ2-5; the TCRdb D gene call, TRBD2, has no DNA to confirm it. Germline V CDR1 and CDR2: LGHDT, YNNKEL (reference sequence). The CDR3 consists of 14 residues. Here the CDR3 reads CASSPRTQRETQYF.

The chain joins TRBV10-3 to TRBJ2-5; TCRdb lists TRBD1, though no DNA is available to test this call. Germline CDR1 ENHRY, CDR2 SYGVKD. The CDR3 is 14 residues long. CDR3 region: CAISPTGSQETQYF.

V gene TRBV4-1 combines with J gene TRBJ2-1. Germline CDR1 is MGHRA and CDR2 is YSYEKL. The CDR3 has 16 residues. Here the CDR3 reads CASSQVYREPHNEQFF.